Below are 17 T cell receptor beta chains sequenced from a single sample in a study of CXCR3-negative and CXCR3-positive naive CD8 T cells. Whole-study findings and limits: Compared with CXCR3-negative naive cells, CXCR3-positive naive cells showed more hydrophobic TRB CDR3s.

With UMI labels, 5' RACE was used to prepare the TRB cDNA libraries. No DNA is given; TCRdb re-called the 5' RACE reads and lists each CDR3 protein once. The table counts some 150,000 distinct CDR3 sequences; just under 0.5% lies in the top ten. No antigen is known for these receptors. Sequences were obtained from naive CXCR3+ CD8+ T cells from blood. The sample's subset: CD45RO-CCR7+CD27+CD95- naive CD8+ T cells expressing CXCR3 (TNR3+). All receptors derive from a human donor in good health. Some clones in this sample may be carry-over from other donors' samples.

The chain carries TRBV19 and TRBJ1-2; lacking DNA, the TRBD1 call made by TCRdb goes unchecked. CDR1 and CDR2 from the germline V gene are LNHDA and SQIVND (reference sequence). The CDR3 consists of 15 residues. The CDR3 protein is CASSSGPTAIYGYTF.

The gene calls are TRBV21-1 and TRBJ2-4; without DNA, the TCRdb call of TRBD1 cannot be checked. TRBV21-1 is a pseudogene. The CDR3 is 18 amino acids. The CDR3 region is CASSTSMEQDLAKNIQYF.

The V gene is TRBV7-9, the J gene TRBJ2-1; TCRdb calls TRBD1, which cannot be checked without DNA. The CDR3 consists of 18 residues. Germline V CDR1 and CDR2: SEHNR, FQNEAQ (reference sequence). CDR3 sequence: CASSLAPGQGYISDEQFF.

The chain is built from TRBV11-2 and TRBJ2-7. There are 14 residues in the CDR3. The germline V gene has CDR1 SGHAT and CDR2 FQNNGV. The CDR3 protein is CASSLELARDEQYF.

This sequence joins TRBV29-1 and TRBJ2-2; lacking DNA, the TRBD2 call made by TCRdb goes unchecked. The CDR3 is 12 residues long. Germline CDR1 SQVTM, CDR2 ANQGSEA. This CDR3 is CSVPGPTGEVFF.

The rearrangement uses TRBV5-1 and TRBJ1-1. Per germline, CDR1 SGHRS and CDR2 YFSETQ. The CDR3 spans 14 residues. The CDR3 here is CASSLVQPNTEAFF.

The chain employs TRBV28 and TRBJ1-5. Germline lookup yields CDR1 MDHEN and CDR2 SYDVKM. The CDR3 totals 14 residues. CDR3 residues: CASTLTGDNQPQHF.

The chain recombines TRBV20-1 with TRBJ2-1; TCRdb calls TRBD1, which cannot be checked without DNA. Germline lookup yields CDR1 DFQATT and CDR2 SNEGSKA (reference sequence). This CDR3 region has 15 residues. CDR3 residues: CSAPSQVVSYNEQFF.

The chain links TRBV5-1 to TRBJ2-1; TCRdb proposes TRBD1, but this gene call is untestable without DNA. Per germline, CDR1 SGHRS and CDR2 YFSETQ. The length of the CDR3 is 15 residues. This CDR3 is CASSLAEGGLHEQFF.

This chain joins TRBV12-3 or TRBV12-4 and TRBJ2-1; no DNA is available, so the TRBD1 call from TCRdb remains unchecked. This CDR3 spans 21 amino acids. CDR3 sequence reads: CASSLVQYPGLAGVTYNEQFF.

CDR3 protein: CSALRTGNDYEQYF. The chain is built from TRBV29-1 and TRBJ2-7; lacking DNA, the TRBD1 call made by TCRdb goes unchecked. Germline CDR1 is SQVTM and CDR2 is ANQGSEA. This CDR3 has 14 amino acids.

The chain joins TRBV9 to TRBJ2-5; TCRdb designates TRBD1, a call that cannot be tested without DNA. The CDR3 sequence is 15 residues long. CDR1 is SGDLS, CDR2 YYNGEE, per germline. CDR3 region: CASSVDGGVQETQYF. Using reference TRBV9 and TRBJ2-5 for the parts outside the CDR3, the full variable domain is DSGVTQTPKHLITATGQRVTLRCSPRSGDLSVYWYQQSLDQGLQFLIQYYNGEERAKGNILERFSAQQFPDLHSELNLSSLELGDSALYFCASSVDGGVQETQYFGPGTRLLVL.

The CDR3 spells CASSYSMANEQYF. The chain uses TRBV6-2 or TRBV6-3 and TRBJ2-7. The CDR3 contains 13 residues. Germline CDR1 MNHEY, CDR2 SVGEGT.

The rearrangement uses TRBV27 and TRBJ2-3; TCRdb's D call of TRBD1 is untestable without DNA. The CDR3 covers 15 residues. Germline V CDR1 and CDR2: MNHEY, SMNVEV (reference sequence). The CDR3 reads CASSFLLGRADTQYF.

The CDR3 loop reads CASSPGLAVNTGELFF. The chain combines TRBV13 with TRBJ2-2; the TRBD2 assignment by TCRdb is unverifiable without DNA. The CDR3 runs to 16 residues. Germline-derived CDR1 and CDR2 are PRHDT and FYEKMQ (reference sequence).

The rearrangement links TRBV6-2 or TRBV6-3 to TRBJ1-1; TCRdb reports TRBD1, a call that lacks DNA to check it against. CDR3 length equals 16 residues. Looked up from germline, CDR1 is MNHEY and CDR2 is SVGEGT. The CDR3 protein is CASKADRAEMNTEAFF.

The chain employs TRBV6-6 and TRBJ2-3; without DNA, the TCRdb call of TRBD1 cannot be checked. In germline, CDR1 is MNHNY, CDR2 SVGAGI (reference sequence). CDR3 size: 15 residues. The CDR3 loop reads CASSHDRGGRDTQYF.